The 4 T cell receptor beta chains in this list originate from one sample, sequenced in a study of cytomegalovirus exposure and HLA in healthy donors. The PCR contained 60 Vbeta and 13 Jbeta primers. Profiling relied on immunoSEQ multiplex PCR, and the TCRdb table lists in-frame clones only, not all of them. The repertoire holds some 130,000 clones, roughly 71% seen once, with roughly 6.3% in the top ten. Material for sequencing was PBMCs. The source of these receptors is a woman between 45 and 65 years old in good health and CMV-seropositive.

The chain joins TRBV5-1 to TRBJ1-2; TRBD1 agrees at 7 bases. The CDR3 spans 15 residues. The junction had 5 bases not matched to a gene; V was cut back by 1 base and J by 2 bases. The germline V gene encodes CDR1 SGHRS and CDR2 YFSETQ. CDR3 bases: TGCGCCAGCAGCTTGCCGACAGGGTCAAACTATGGCTACACCTTC. It is translated as CASSLPTGSNYGYTF.

This clone was observed a few times. V gene TRBV29-1 combines with J gene TRBJ2-1; 9 bases are shared with TRBD2. After removal of 7 bases from V and 4 bases from J, the junction contained 8 bases not matched to a gene. The length of the CDR3 is 14 residues. Germline assignment: CDR1 SQVTM and CDR2 ANQGSEA. The CDR3 protein is CSGGLAQPYNEQFF. For the CDR3, the DNA is TGCAGCGGGGGACTAGCACAGCCTTACAATGAGCAGTTCTTC.

In DNA form, the CDR3 reads TGTGCCAGCGGCCGGGACAGGGATTCACCCCTCCACTTT. Translation gives CASGRDRDSPLHF. V gene TRBV19 combines with J gene TRBJ1-6; 9 bases agree with TRBD1. V lost 9 bases and J lost 8; bases outside the gene matches: 5. Germline values: CDR1 LNHDA, CDR2 SQIVND (reference sequence). The length of the CDR3 is 13 residues.

The rearrangement links TRBV6-5 to TRBJ1-5; D unclear. With 0 bases removed from V and 6 bases from J, the gap between germline ends came to 9 bases. The CDR3 runs to 14 residues. The germline V gene has CDR1 MNHEY and CDR2 SVGAGI. The CDR3 DNA follows: TGTGCCAGCAGTTACTCACGGGGTTCTCAGCCCCAGCATTTT. Protein product: CASSYSRGSQPQHF.